One sample yielded the 31 T cell receptor beta chains listed below, sequenced in a study of blood T cells in healthy people across ages. Next came a second PCR, run for about 7 to 12 cycles, which used a sample-barcoded 5' primer along with a J-beta primer mix. TCRdb reprocessed the 5' RACE reads with MiXCR, giving one entry per CDR3 protein. This sample has hundreds of thousands of distinct CDR3 sequences; roughly 50% occur once, and the top ten carry around 37%. Sequencing input: blood. All receptors derive from a man aged 55 to 70 in good health.

This chain connects TRBV20-1 to TRBJ1-2; D not resolved. Deletions cut 7 bases from V and 1 base from J, with 1 base between. Germline values: CDR1 DFQATT, CDR2 SNEGSKA (reference sequence). CDR3 length: 9 amino acids. The CDR3 loop reads CSVNYGYTF. Here the CDR3 DNA reads TGCAGTGTTAACTATGGCTACACCTTC.

A few counts support this clonotype. The rearrangement links TRBV6-2 or TRBV6-3 to TRBJ2-5; D call uncertain. This CDR3 is built from 10 residues. V lost 3 bases, J lost 5 bases, and 1 base lay in between. CDR1 is MNHEY, CDR2 SVGEGT, per germline. The CDR3, as DNA: TGTGCCAGCAGTTATGAGACCCAGTACTTC. Translation gives CASSYETQYF.

The sample holds one count of this clonotype. The chain's CDR3 is CASSESLAGRTGELFF. The CDR3 DNA sequence: TGTGCCAGCAGTGAATCACTAGCGGGGAGGACCGGGGAGCTGTTTTTT. This chain joins TRBV25-1 and TRBJ2-2; 10 bases are a match to TRBD2. J gave up 5 bases and V 1 base, and 4 bases lay outside the gene matches. The CDR3 sequence is 16 residues long. The germline V gene encodes CDR1 MGHDK and CDR2 SYGVNS. The variable domain in full, completed from reference TRBV25-1 and TRBJ2-2, reads EADIYQTPRYLVIGTGKKITLECSQTMGHDKMYWYQQDPGMELHLIHYSYGVNSTEKGDLSSESTVSRIRTEHFPLTLESARPSHTSQYLCASSESLAGRTGELFFGEGSRLTVL.

This chain uses TRBV20-1 with TRBJ2-1; 10 nucleotides agree with TRBD2. The CDR3 is made up of 16 amino acids. CDR1 DFQATT and CDR2 SNEGSKA come from the germline V gene (reference sequence). V dropped 1 base and J dropped 6; count of bases not matched to a gene: 9. The CDR3 region has the DNA TGCAGTGCTAGAGGGGCTAGCGGGGGCCCCCCCAATGAGCAGTTCTTC. It translates to CSARGASGGPPNEQFF.

This chain uses TRBV12-3 or TRBV12-4 with TRBJ2-5; D tentatively reads TRBD1 or TRBD2 (6 bases each). V was clipped by 0 bases and J by 11 bases, with 13 bases between them. This CDR3 is built from 13 residues. CDR3 protein: CASSLASRGPQYF. CDR3 nucleotide sequence: TGTGCCAGCAGTTTAGCGTCCCGGGGGCCACAGTACTTC.

This rearrangement joins TRBV5-1 to TRBJ1-1; the D is unclear. The CDR3 has 14 amino acids. Germline CDR1 reads SGHRS; CDR2 reads YFSETQ. Deletions cut 3 bases from V and 4 bases from J, with 13 bases between. The CDR3 sequence is CASSSRVEGTEAFF. Here the CDR3 DNA reads TGCGCCAGCAGCTCAAGGGTAGAGGGCACTGAAGCTTTCTTT.

V gene TRBV5-1 combines with J gene TRBJ1-1; D is possibly TRBD1 (6 bases). The V gene lost 0 bases and the J gene lost 6 bases, with 9 bases spanning the gap. Germline assignment: CDR1 SGHRS and CDR2 YFSETQ. The CDR3 runs 13 residues. The CDR3 sequence: CASSLVPGAEAFF. As DNA, the CDR3 is TGCGCCAGCAGCTTGGTTCCAGGGGCTGAAGCTTTCTTT.

V gene TRBV2 combines with J gene TRBJ2-1; 8 bases line up with TRBD2. Trimming cost V 4 bases and J 5 bases; bases outside gene matches: 7. The germline gives CDR1 SNHLY, CDR2 FYNNEI. This CDR3 region has 15 residues. The CDR3: CASSAQRGFDNEQFF. The CDR3, as DNA: TGTGCCAGCAGTGCCCAGCGGGGGTTCGACAATGAGCAGTTCTTC.

This clonotype was counted a single time. This sequence joins TRBV24-1 and TRBJ2-3, with no clear D. This CDR3 has 16 residues. The ends were cut back, 2 bases at V and 0 bases at J, with 11 bases in the middle. Germline V gene sequence: CDR1 KGHDR, CDR2 SFDVKD. CDR3 nucleotides: TGTGCCACCAGTGATTCGCACCGTGCTAGCACAGATACGCAGTATTTT. Translating gives CATSDSHRASTDTQYF.

This clonotype occurred once. V and J are TRBV27 and TRBJ1-5; 10 nucleotides align to TRBD1. Germline CDR1 MNHEY, CDR2 SMNVEV (reference sequence). This CDR3 is built from 15 residues. V was pared by 8 bases and J by 5 bases, with 9 bases of the junction left unmatched. The CDR3 nucleotides are TGTGCCAGCCGGTCGGGACAGGGGTACTATCAGCCCCAGCATTTT. Translation: CASRSGQGYYQPQHF.

The genes are TRBV6-5 and TRBJ2-2, with 12 positions matching TRBD2. Germline CDR1 is MNHEY and CDR2 is SVGAGI. CDR3 length: 16 residues. With 4 bases clipped from V and 3 bases from J, the junction kept 3 bases outside the gene matches. Written as DNA, the CDR3 is TGTGCCAGCAGTTCTTGGACTAGCGGGGACACCGGGGAGCTGTTTTTT. This translates into CASSSWTSGDTGELFF.

J is TRBJ2-5 and V is TRBV12-3 or TRBV12-4; no clear D. V was clipped by 4 bases and J by 5 bases, with 17 bases between them. The CDR3 has 15 residues. Here the CDR3 reads CASSSTTRLGETQYF. The CDR3 bases are TGTGCCAGCAGTTCCACGACGCGACTCGGTGAGACCCAGTACTTC.

The sample holds a few counts of this clonotype. The genes are TRBV4-2 and TRBJ2-3, with D perhaps matching TRBD1 or TRBD2 (5 bases each). The CDR3 consists of 15 residues. Trimming shortened V by 1 base and J by 4 bases, and 12 bases separated the two germline ends. The V gene's germline CDR1 is LGHNA and CDR2 YNFKEQ. CDR3 region: CASSQVHGAADTQYF. As DNA, the CDR3 is TGTGCCAGCAGCCAAGTTCACGGGGCGGCAGATACGCAGTATTTT.

The chain links TRBV6-5 to TRBJ1-2; tentatively, D is TRBD1 (6 bases). Deletions cut 2 bases from V and 1 base from J, with 17 bases between. CDR1 and CDR2 (germline): MNHEY, SVGAGI. CDR3 length equals 17 residues. In DNA, the CDR3 is TGTGCCAGCAGTTACATGGGGGCCGCCGAAGTTAACTATGGCTACACCTTC. Translation: CASSYMGAAEVNYGYTF.

The V and J genes are TRBV3-1 and TRBJ2-7; D uncertain. The germline CDR1 and CDR2 sequences are LGHDT and YNNKEL (reference sequence). The CDR3 sequence is 15 residues long. The V and J ends lost 0 bases and 3 bases respectively, with 12 bases between them. CDR3 protein: CASSQDRKGIYEQYF. CDR3 sequence (DNA): TGTGCCAGCAGCCAAGATCGGAAAGGAATCTACGAGCAGTACTTC.

This clonotype has just a few counts. This chain uses TRBV20-1 with TRBJ2-1; 10 bases agree with TRBD1. Per the germline V gene, CDR1 is DFQATT and CDR2 is SNEGSKA (reference sequence). This CDR3 comprises 14 residues. V shed 2 bases, J shed 6 bases, and the junction held 4 bases outside the gene matches. The CDR3 region is CSARQTGGFNEQFF. CDR3 DNA: TGCAGTGCTAGACAGACAGGGGGCTTCAATGAGCAGTTCTTC.

This clonotype has ten or more counts. This could be a read error, since a much larger clone is one nucleotide away. This chain connects TRBV20-1 to TRBJ2-3; D unresolved. Trimming took off 1 base at V and 0 bases at J, with 5 bases between the two ends. The germline gives CDR1 DFQATT, CDR2 SNEGSKA (reference sequence). This CDR3 is 13 amino acids long. CDR3 region: CSARVGSTDTQYF. The CDR3 nucleotides are TGCAGTGCTAGAGTCGGTAGCACAGATACGCAGTATTTT.

In its sample, this clonotype was seen a few times. A much bigger clone sits one base away, suggesting this may be a read error. V usage is TRBV18 and J usage is TRBJ2-1; D might be TRBD2 (6 bases). The CDR3 runs to 14 residues. Trimming cost V 3 bases and J 13 bases, with 19 bases left between them. Germline-derived CDR1 and CDR2 are KGHSH and LQKENI. CDR3 in amino acids: CASSPDQRRETQFF. CDR3 bases: TGTGCCAGCTCACCTGACCAGAGGAGGGAGACCCAGTTCTTC.

The genes are TRBV7-2 and TRBJ1-6, with unresolved D. The V gene's germline CDR1 is SGHTA and CDR2 FQGNSA. The CDR3 totals 13 residues. Trimming cost V 3 bases and J 2 bases, with 2 bases left between them. This CDR3 reads CASSFPYNSPLHF. In DNA, the CDR3 is TGTGCCAGCAGCTTCCCCTATAATTCACCCCTCCACTTT.

The CDR3 bases are TGTGCCAGCAGTTTAGGAGGGGGGACTAGCAGGGAGACCCAGTACTTC. It codes for CASSLGGGTSRETQYF. The genes are TRBV28 and TRBJ2-5; 9 bases fit TRBD2. V trimming: 2 bases; J trimming: 5 bases; junction bases outside the gene matches: 9. There are 16 residues in the CDR3. Germline V gene lookup returns CDR1 MDHEN and CDR2 SYDVKM.

This chain links TRBV19 with TRBJ2-3; 8 nucleotides align to TRBD1. This CDR3 is 16 amino acids long. Germline lookup yields CDR1 LNHDA and CDR2 SQIVND (reference sequence). The V segment lost 7 bases and the J segment 4 bases; nucleotides outside the gene matches: 13. The CDR3 bases are TGTGCCAGTAACCCCGGACAGGGCGGGGAGCCAGATACGCAGTATTTT. This translates into CASNPGQGGEPDTQYF.

This clonotype has only a few counts. The rearrangement links TRBV29-1 to TRBJ2-6, with 8 bases that match TRBD1. J lost 0 bases, V lost 6 bases, and 10 bases had no gene match. The CDR3 contains 17 residues. CDR1 is SQVTM and CDR2 is ANQGSEA in the germline V gene. This CDR3 is CSVSKGGTGSGANVLTF. As DNA, the CDR3 is TGCAGCGTCTCCAAGGGTGGGACAGGCTCTGGGGCCAACGTCCTGACTTTC.

The J gene is TRBJ2-7, the V gene TRBV5-1, with D perhaps matching TRBD2 (6 bases). The CDR3 spans 15 residues. In germline, CDR1 is SGHRS, CDR2 YFSETQ. The ends were cut back, 7 bases at V and 2 bases at J, with 19 bases in the middle. The CDR3 here is CASQTVRGPTYEQYF. CDR3 coding DNA: TGCGCCAGCCAGACCGTGCGGGGCCCCACCTACGAGCAGTACTTC.

The chain employs TRBV12-3 or TRBV12-4 and TRBJ1-1; 7 nucleotides match TRBD1. The CDR3 has 13 residues. J was trimmed by 4 bases and V by 5 bases; bases with no gene match: 4. This CDR3 reads CASSTDRATEAFF. The CDR3 DNA follows: TGTGCCAGCAGTACCGACAGGGCCACTGAAGCTTTCTTT.

The genes are TRBV3-1 and TRBJ2-3; 10 nucleotides agree with TRBD2. V gave up 3 bases and J gave up 2 bases; unmatched junction bases: 8. CDR3 length equals 17 residues. Germline V gene data show CDR1 as LGHDT and CDR2 as YNNKEL (reference sequence). The CDR3 bases are TGTGCCAGCAGCCATGCCGGACTAGCGGAATACACAGATACGCAGTATTTT. Its protein is CASSHAGLAEYTDTQYF.

The gene calls are TRBV5-6 and TRBJ2-3, with unresolved D. CDR3 length equals 13 residues. Germline V gene sequence: CDR1 SGHDT, CDR2 YYEEEE. V was pared by 6 bases and J by 6 bases, with 14 bases between. The CDR3 here is CASTPTPSDTQYF. The CDR3 DNA follows: TGTGCCAGCACCCCTACCCCGAGTGATACGCAGTATTTT.

The V and J genes are TRBV27 and TRBJ2-1; 8 bases are shared with TRBD1. Germline CDR1 is MNHEY and CDR2 is SMNVEV (reference sequence). Trimming at V came to 8 bases and at J to 8 bases, leaving 11 bases not matched to a gene. CDR3 size: 14 residues. Here the CDR3 reads CASRSDRGRDEQFF. CDR3 bases: TGTGCCAGCCGGTCTGACAGGGGTAGGGATGAGCAGTTCTTC.

Details on this clonotype: Being one base from a much bigger clone, this may be a read error. J is TRBJ2-7 and V is TRBV12-3 or TRBV12-4; 7 bases align to TRBD2. The junction had 2 bases not matched to a gene; V was cut back by 6 bases and J by 0 bases. The CDR3 spans 13 residues. The DNA of the CDR3 is TGTGCCAGCAGGGGGGGGAGCTCCTACGAGCAGTACTTC. Translating it yields CASRGGSSYEQYF.

The chain recombines TRBV6-6 with TRBJ1-2; 7 nucleotides align to TRBD1. This CDR3 spans 14 amino acids. With 2 bases clipped from V and 3 bases from J, the junction kept 3 bases outside the gene matches. Per germline, CDR1 MNHNY and CDR2 SVGAGI (reference sequence). This CDR3 reads CASSYHGTDYGYTF. Here the CDR3 DNA reads TGTGCCAGCAGTTACCACGGGACAGACTATGGCTACACCTTC.

The chain is built from TRBV2 and TRBJ2-5; 7 bases line up with TRBD1. The CDR3 loop spans 13 amino acids. The germline gives CDR1 SNHLY, CDR2 FYNNEI. The junction had 8 bases not matched to a gene; V was cut back by 11 bases and J by 2 bases. The CDR3 sequence is CAGTMTGQETQYF. The DNA of the CDR3 is TGTGCCGGCACTATGACAGGGCAAGAGACCCAGTACTTC.

This chain uses TRBV20-1 with TRBJ1-1; 10 positions agree with TRBD1. Germline V gene sequence: CDR1 DFQATT, CDR2 SNEGSKA (reference sequence). This CDR3 has 14 residues. V lost 6 bases to trimming and J lost 1 base; unmatched junction nucleotides: 5. The CDR3 DNA reads TGCAGTGCCCCGAGGACAGGGGGGAACACTGAAGCTTTCTTT. This gives the protein CSAPRTGGNTEAFF.